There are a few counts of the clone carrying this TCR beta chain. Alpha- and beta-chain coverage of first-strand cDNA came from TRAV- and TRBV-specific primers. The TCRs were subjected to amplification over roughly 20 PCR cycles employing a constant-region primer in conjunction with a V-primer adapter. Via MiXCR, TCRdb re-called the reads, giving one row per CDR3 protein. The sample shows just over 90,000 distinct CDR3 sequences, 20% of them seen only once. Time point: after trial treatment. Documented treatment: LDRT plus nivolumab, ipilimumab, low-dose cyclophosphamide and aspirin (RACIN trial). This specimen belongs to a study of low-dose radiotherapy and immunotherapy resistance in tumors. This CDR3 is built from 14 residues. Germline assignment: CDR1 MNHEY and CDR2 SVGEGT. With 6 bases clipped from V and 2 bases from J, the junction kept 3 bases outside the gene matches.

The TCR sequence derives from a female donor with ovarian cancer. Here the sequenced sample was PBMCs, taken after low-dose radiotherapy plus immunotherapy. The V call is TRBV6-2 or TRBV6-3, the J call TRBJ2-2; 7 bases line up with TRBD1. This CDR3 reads CASSRGGNTGELFF. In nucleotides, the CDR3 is TGTGCCAGCAGCCGAGGGGGCAACACCGGGGAGCTGTTTTTT.